This TCR beta chain was sequenced during a study of T cell responses to AZD1222 COVID-19 vaccine. Generated by immunoSEQ multiplex PCR, the TCRdb table keeps only in-frame clones and is missing some. This table holds 65,000 to 95,000 clones, under 95% found once. Findings and limits, study-wide: Repertoire sampling occurred only after the peak T cell response. Regions 160-218 and 743-854 held dominance among vaccine-associated CD4 TCRs, which spanned spike.

About this clone itself: The antigen is undetermined.

The receptor was derived from an adult in good health. The sequenced sample was peripheral blood, obtained on day 0 of MenACWY control vaccination.

The CDR3 DNA reads TGTGCCAGCAGTACCTGGACAGTCTCGAGCAATCAGCCCCAGCATTTT. This codes for CASSTWTVSSNQPQHF. The J gene is TRBJ1-5, the V gene TRBV28; tentatively, D is TRBD1 (6 bases). The germline V gene encodes CDR1 MDHEN and CDR2 SYDVKM. The CDR3 is 16 residues long. V shed 5 bases and J shed 1 base, with 15 bases lying between them.